This T cell receptor (beta chain) was profiled in a study of cytomegalovirus exposure and HLA in healthy donors. A multiplex PCR was run with 60 Vbeta primers and 13 Jbeta primers. Method: immunoSEQ multiplex PCR; TCRdb's copy keeps in-frame clones and lacks some. The sample table sets out roughly 120,000 clones. The CDR3 covers 16 residues. Per germline, CDR1 SGHRS and CDR2 YFSETQ. V shed 0 bases and J shed 9 bases, with 19 bases lying between them. The TCR was taken from a man aged 25-40 years in good health and CMV-seronegative. The chain uses TRBV5-1 and TRBJ2-1; D possibly corresponds to TRBD2 (7 bases). The sequencing sample was made of PBMCs. As DNA, the CDR3 is TGCGCCAGCAGCTTGGACCCTGGCGCGGGGGCTGTTGAGCAGTTCTTC. Translation: CASSLDPGAGAVEQFF.